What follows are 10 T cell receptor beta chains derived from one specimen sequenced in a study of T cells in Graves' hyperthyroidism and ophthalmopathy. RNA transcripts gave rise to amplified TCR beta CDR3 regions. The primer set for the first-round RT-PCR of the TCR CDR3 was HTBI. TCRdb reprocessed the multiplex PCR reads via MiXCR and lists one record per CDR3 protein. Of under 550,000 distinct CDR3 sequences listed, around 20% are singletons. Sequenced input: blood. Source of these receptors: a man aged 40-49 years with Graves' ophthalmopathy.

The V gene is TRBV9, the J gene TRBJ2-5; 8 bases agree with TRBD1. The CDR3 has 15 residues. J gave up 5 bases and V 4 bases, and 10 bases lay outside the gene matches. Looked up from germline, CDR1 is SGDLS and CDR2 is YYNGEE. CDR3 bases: TGTGCCAGCAGCCCACGACAGGGGAGACGGGAGACCCAGTACTTC. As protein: CASSPRQGRRETQYF.

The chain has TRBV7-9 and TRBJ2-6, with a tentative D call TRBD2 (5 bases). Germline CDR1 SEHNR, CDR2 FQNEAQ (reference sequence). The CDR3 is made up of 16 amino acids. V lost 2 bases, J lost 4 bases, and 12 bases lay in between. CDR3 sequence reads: CASSLTSPGGANVLTF. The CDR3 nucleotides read TGTGCCAGCAGCTTAACATCCCCGGGGGGGGCCAACGTCCTGACTTTC.

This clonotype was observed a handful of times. The CDR3 sequence: CASSVDSQVAGGETQYF. CDR3 coding DNA: TGTGCCAGCAGCGTAGACAGTCAGGTGGCAGGAGGGGAGACCCAGTACTTC. The chain employs TRBV9 and TRBJ2-5; possible D gene TRBD2, 6 bases. Germline CDR1 SGDLS, CDR2 YYNGEE. This CDR3 is 17 amino acids long. V lost 0 bases and J lost 5, with 20 bases in between.

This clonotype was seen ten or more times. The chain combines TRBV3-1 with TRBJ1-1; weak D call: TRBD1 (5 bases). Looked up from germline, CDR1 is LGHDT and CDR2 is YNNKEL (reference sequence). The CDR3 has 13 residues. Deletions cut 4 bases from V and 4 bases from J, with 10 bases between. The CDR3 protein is CASSRTGFTEAFF. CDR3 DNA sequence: TGTGCCAGCAGCCGCACAGGATTCACTGAAGCTTTCTTT. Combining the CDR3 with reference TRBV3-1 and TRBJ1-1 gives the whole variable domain DTAVSQTPKYLVTQMGNDKSIKCEQNLGHDTMYWYKQDSKKFLKIMFSYNNKELIINETVPNRFSPKSPDKAHLNLHINSLELGDSAVYFCASSRTGFTEAFFGQGTRLTVV.

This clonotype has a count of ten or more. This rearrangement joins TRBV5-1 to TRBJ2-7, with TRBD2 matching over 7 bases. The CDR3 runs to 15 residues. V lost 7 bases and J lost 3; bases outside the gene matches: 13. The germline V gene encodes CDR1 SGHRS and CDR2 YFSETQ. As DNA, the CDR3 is TGCGCCAGCGCGGCGCTTGAGCGGGACGGCTACGAGCAGTACTTC. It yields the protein CASAALERDGYEQYF.

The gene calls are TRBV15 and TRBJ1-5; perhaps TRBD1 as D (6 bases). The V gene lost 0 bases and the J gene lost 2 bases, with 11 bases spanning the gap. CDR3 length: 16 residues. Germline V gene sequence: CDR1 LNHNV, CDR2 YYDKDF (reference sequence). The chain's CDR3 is CATSREGAGGNQPQHF. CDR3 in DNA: TGTGCCACCAGCAGAGAGGGCGCAGGGGGCAATCAGCCCCAGCATTTT.

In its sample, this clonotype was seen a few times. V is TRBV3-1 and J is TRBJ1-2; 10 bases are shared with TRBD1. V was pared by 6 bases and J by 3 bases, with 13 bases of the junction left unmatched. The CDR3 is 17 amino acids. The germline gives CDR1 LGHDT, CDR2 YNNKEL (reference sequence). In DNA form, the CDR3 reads TGTGCCAGCAGACGAGAAGGAGGGACAGGGGAAGACTATGGCTACACCTTC. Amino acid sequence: CASRREGGTGEDYGYTF.

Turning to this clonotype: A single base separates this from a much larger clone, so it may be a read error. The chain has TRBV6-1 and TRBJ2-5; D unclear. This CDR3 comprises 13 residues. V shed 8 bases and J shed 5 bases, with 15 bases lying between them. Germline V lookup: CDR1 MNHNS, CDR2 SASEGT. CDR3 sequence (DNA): TGTGCCAGCGGTGTAGGCCTGCGGGAGACCCAGTACTTC. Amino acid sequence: CASGVGLRETQYF.

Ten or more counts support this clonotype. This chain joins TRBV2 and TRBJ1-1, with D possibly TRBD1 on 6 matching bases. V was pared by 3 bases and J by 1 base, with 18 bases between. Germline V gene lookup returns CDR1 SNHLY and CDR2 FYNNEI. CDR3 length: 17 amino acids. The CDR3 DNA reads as TGTGCCAGCAGTGATCCCCTGACAGGTCCCCGGAACACTGAAGCTTTCTTT. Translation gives CASSDPLTGPRNTEAFF.

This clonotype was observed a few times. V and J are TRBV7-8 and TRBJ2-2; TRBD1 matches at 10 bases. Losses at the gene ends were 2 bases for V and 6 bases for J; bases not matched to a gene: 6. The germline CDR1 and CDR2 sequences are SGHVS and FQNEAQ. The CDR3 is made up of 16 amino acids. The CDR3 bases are TGTGCCAGCAGCTTAATTCTGGGACAGGGGTCCGGGGAGCTGTTTTTT. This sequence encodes CASSLILGQGSGELFF.